Each of the 10 T cell receptor beta chains below was sequenced from the same sample in a study of T cell responses to AZD1222 COVID-19 vaccine. TCRdb's table, derived via immunoSEQ multiplex PCR, lists solely in-frame clones and lacks some. The data show 150,000 to 200,000 clones, roughly 94% seen once. The sequencing here drew on peripheral blood, taken 28 days after the second AZD1222 dose. The receptors stem from an adult who received the AZD1222 COVID-19 vaccine.

A single count supports this clone. V gene TRBV12-5 combines with J gene TRBJ1-2; D uncertain. Germline-derived CDR1 and CDR2 are LGHNT and FRNRAP. The V end lost 11 bases, the J end lost 6 bases, and 13 bases lay between the germline ends. The CDR3 consists of 11 residues. CDR3 DNA: TGTGCTGGGGTGACCAATGATGGCTACACCTTC. Encoded protein: CAGVTNDGYTF.

This chain connects TRBV19 to TRBJ1-1; 7 bases map to TRBD1. The CDR3 is 16 residues long. V dropped 5 bases and J dropped 1; count of bases not matched to a gene: 10. Germline V gives CDR1 LNHDA, CDR2 SQIVND (reference sequence). CDR3 in amino acids: CASSAQTGTENTEAFF. CDR3 DNA: TGTGCCAGTAGTGCTCAAACCGGGACAGAGAACACTGAAGCTTTCTTT.

This clone was picked up a small number of times. This chain uses TRBV2 with TRBJ1-5, with D uncertain. V lost 7 bases and J 0 bases, leaving 19 bases between the germline ends. CDR1 and CDR2 (germline): SNHLY, FYNNEI. This CDR3 is 17 amino acids long. The CDR3 DNA sequence: TGTGCCAGCACCCTACTGTCCCAAGCTTATAGCAATCAGCCCCAGCATTTT. Translated: CASTLLSQAYSNQPQHF. The full variable domain, rest sourced from reference TRBV2 and TRBJ1-5, is EPEVTQTPSHQVTQMGQEVILRCVPISNHLYFYWYRQILGQKVEFLVSFYNNEISEKSEIFDDQFSVERPDGSNFTLKIRSTKLEDSAMYFCASTLLSQAYSNQPQHFGDGTRLSIL.

This clone has a single count. The rearrangement links TRBV9 to TRBJ2-1, with D perhaps matching TRBD2 (6 bases). Deletions cut 0 bases from V and 0 bases from J, with 10 bases between. The CDR3 extends over 16 amino acids. Germline CDR1 reads SGDLS; CDR2 reads YYNGEE. CDR3 protein: CASSVVAASSYNEQFF. The CDR3 DNA reads as TGTGCCAGCAGCGTAGTAGCGGCGAGCTCCTACAATGAGCAGTTCTTC.

The chain employs TRBV6-5 and TRBJ2-7; TRBD1 matches at 8 bases. V was clipped by 7 bases and J by 6 bases; unmatched bases: 11. This CDR3 has 14 amino acids. Germline CDR1 is MNHEY and CDR2 is SVGAGI. This chain's CDR3 is CASTPRTGSSEQYF. The CDR3 region has the DNA TGTGCCAGCACCCCCCGGACAGGGAGCTCCGAGCAGTACTTC.

V is TRBV28 and J is TRBJ1-2; TRBD1 is a possible D gene (5 bases). V was trimmed by 5 bases and J by 8 bases, leaving 18 bases between them. CDR1 and CDR2 from the germline V gene are MDHEN and SYDVKM. The CDR3 spans 14 residues. CDR3 protein: CASSLFRTSGGYTF. The DNA for the CDR3 is TGTGCCAGCAGTCTATTCCGAACTTCAGGGGGCTACACCTTC.

The chain employs TRBV6-5 and TRBJ1-2, with no clear D. V shed 4 bases and J shed 4 bases, with 19 bases lying between them. Germline V CDR1 and CDR2: MNHEY, SVGAGI. The CDR3 totals 16 residues. DNA of the CDR3: TGTGCCAGCAGTTCAGAGGTGCGGGAGTTGAGCTATGGCTACACCTTC. Translating gives CASSSEVRELSYGYTF.

The V call is TRBV29-1, the J call TRBJ2-1; D gene ambiguous. The CDR3 covers 14 residues. Germline V lookup: CDR1 SQVTM, CDR2 ANQGSEA. The germline V and J ends were trimmed by 5 bases and 0 bases, with 11 bases remaining between them. The chain's CDR3 is CSVNSYSSYNEQFF. The DNA of the CDR3 is TGCAGCGTTAACAGCTATAGCTCCTACAATGAGCAGTTCTTC.

The rearrangement uses TRBV2 and TRBJ2-1; D may match TRBD1 or TRBD2 (6 bases each). The CDR3 has 13 residues. V lost 4 bases, J lost 9 bases, and 13 bases lay in between. The V gene's germline CDR1 is SNHLY and CDR2 FYNNEI. In DNA, the CDR3 is TGTGCCAGCAGTGTCTGGGGGGCCGCTGAGCAGTTCTTC. Encoded protein: CASSVWGAAEQFF.

The chain uses TRBV6-5 and TRBJ2-5; D perhaps matches TRBD2 (5 bases). CDR1 MNHEY and CDR2 SVGAGI come from the germline V gene. CDR3 size: 13 residues. The V and J ends lost 6 bases and 7 bases respectively, with 15 bases between them. CDR3 sequence reads: CASSPDWSGTQYF. The CDR3 coding sequence is TGTGCCAGCAGCCCGGACTGGTCCGGGACCCAGTACTTC.